This TCR beta chain emerged from a study of blood T cell repertoires in COVID-19. Study-level information: Nucleic acid was either cDNA or gDNA, and it came from T cells, B-cell-depleted T cells, or PBMCs.

The V gene's germline CDR1 is KGHSH and CDR2 LQKENI. Trimming cost V 3 bases and J 0 bases, with 11 bases left between them. This CDR3 is 16 amino acids long. Profiling relied on immunoSEQ multiplex PCR, and the TCRdb table lists in-frame clones only, not all of them. This sample carries roughly 230,000 clones, about 86% of them seen once, and the ten largest clones take 8.6%. The specimen sequenced was peripheral blood. The sequence was collected from a man in his forties with active or convalescent COVID-19. The chain is built from TRBV18 and TRBJ2-2; perhaps TRBD1 as D (6 bases). Here the CDR3 DNA reads TGTGCCAGCTCACCGATGAAGGGGGCGAACACCGGGGAGCTGTTTTTT. Translated, it gives CASSPMKGANTGELFF.